This T cell receptor beta chain was sequenced for a study of T-cell reconstitution after alpha-beta-depleted transplantation in children. The TCRbeta library incorporated unique molecular identifiers. In TCRdb, the PCR reads were re-called with MiXCR into one record per CDR3 protein. The data show 450,000 to 550,000 distinct CDR3 sequences, about an eighth seen once. In germline, CDR1 is SEHNR, CDR2 FQNEAQ (reference sequence). CDR3 length equals 15 residues. V was pared by 6 bases and J by 3 bases, with 17 bases between. This clonotype was obtained from a female patient younger than 10 who had a stem cell transplant for aplastic anemia, so the T cells may come from the graft donor. The rearrangement links TRBV7-9 to TRBJ2-5, with D possibly being TRBD1 or TRBD2 (5 bases each). Sequences were derived from PBMCs, mostly from graft donor cells, sampled 180 days after TCRalphabeta/CD19-depleted stem cell transplant. CDR3 sequence: CASRHGTEAKETQYF. The CDR3 DNA reads TGTGCCAGCAGGCACGGGACGGAGGCGAAAGAGACCCAGTACTTC.